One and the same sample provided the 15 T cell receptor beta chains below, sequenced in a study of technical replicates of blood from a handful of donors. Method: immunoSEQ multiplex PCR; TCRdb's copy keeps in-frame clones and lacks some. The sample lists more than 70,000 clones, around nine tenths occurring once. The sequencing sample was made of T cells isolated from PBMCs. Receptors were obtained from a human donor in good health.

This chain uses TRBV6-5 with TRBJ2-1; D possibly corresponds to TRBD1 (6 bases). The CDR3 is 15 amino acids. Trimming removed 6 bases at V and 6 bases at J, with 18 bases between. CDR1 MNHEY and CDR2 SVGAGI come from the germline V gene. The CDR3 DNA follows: TGTGCCAGCAGCGGCCCAACACAGGGTTTCAATGAGCAGTTCTTC. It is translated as CASSGPTQGFNEQFF.

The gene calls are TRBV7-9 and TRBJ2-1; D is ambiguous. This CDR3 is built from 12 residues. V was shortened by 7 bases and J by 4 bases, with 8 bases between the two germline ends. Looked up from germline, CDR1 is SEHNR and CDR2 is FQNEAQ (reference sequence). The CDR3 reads CASTVSYNEQFF. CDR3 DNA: TGTGCCAGCACCGTTAGTTACAATGAGCAGTTCTTC.

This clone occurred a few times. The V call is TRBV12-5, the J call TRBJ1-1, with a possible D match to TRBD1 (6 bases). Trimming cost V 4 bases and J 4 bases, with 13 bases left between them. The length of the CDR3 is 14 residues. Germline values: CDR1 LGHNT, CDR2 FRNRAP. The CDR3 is CASGSGVSGTEAFF. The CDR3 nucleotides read TGTGCTAGTGGTTCAGGGGTTTCTGGCACTGAAGCTTTCTTT.

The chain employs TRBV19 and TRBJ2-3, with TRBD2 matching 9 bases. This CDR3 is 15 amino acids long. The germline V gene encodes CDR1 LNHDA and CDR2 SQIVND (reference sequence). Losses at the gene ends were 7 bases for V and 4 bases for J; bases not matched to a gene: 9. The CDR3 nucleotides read TGTGCCAGTATGGCGGGAGGGTCTGGACCAGATACGCAGTATTTT. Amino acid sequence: CASMAGGSGPDTQYF.

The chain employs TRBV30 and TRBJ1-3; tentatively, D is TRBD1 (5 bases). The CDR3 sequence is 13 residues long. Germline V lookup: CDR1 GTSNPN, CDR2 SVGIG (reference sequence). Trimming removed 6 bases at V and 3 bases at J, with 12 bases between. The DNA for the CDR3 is TGTGCCTGCCAGGGAAGACGTGGAAACACCATATATTTT. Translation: CACQGRRGNTIYF. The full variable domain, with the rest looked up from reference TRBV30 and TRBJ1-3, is SQTIHQWPATLVQPVGSPLSLECTVEGTSNPNLYWYRQAAGRGLQLLFYSVGIGQISSEVPQNLSASRPQDRQFILSSKKLLLSDSGFYLCACQGRRGNTIYFGEGSWLTVV.

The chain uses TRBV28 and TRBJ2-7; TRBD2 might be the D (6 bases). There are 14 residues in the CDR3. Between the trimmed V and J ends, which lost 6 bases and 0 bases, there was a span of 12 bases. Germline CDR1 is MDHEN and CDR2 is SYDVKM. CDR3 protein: CASRVTSYSYEQYF. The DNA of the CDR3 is TGTGCCAGCAGAGTAACTAGCTACTCCTACGAGCAGTACTTC.

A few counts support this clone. The CDR3 is CASSELDSEAYEQYF. The CDR3 DNA reads as TGTGCCAGCAGTGAACTGGACAGCGAAGCGTACGAGCAGTACTTC. The gene calls are TRBV6-1 and TRBJ2-7, with D perhaps TRBD1 (6 bases). The CDR3 has 15 residues. The V gene lost 2 bases and the J gene lost 4 bases, with 15 bases spanning the gap. Germline CDR1 reads MNHNS; CDR2 reads SASEGT.

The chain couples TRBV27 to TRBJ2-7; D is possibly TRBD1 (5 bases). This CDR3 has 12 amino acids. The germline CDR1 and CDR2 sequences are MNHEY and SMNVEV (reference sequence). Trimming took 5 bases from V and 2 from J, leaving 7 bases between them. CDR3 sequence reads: CASSGRAYEQYF. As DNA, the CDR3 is TGTGCCAGCAGTGGCAGGGCCTACGAGCAGTACTTC.

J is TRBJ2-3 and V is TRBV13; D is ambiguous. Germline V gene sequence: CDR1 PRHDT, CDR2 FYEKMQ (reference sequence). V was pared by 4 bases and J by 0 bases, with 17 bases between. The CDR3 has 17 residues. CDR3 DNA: TGTGCCAGCAGCTCCCGACTGAGATCTTCTAGCACAGATACGCAGTATTTT. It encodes CASSSRLRSSSTDTQYF. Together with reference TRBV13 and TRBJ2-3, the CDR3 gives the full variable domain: AAGVIQSPRHLIKEKRETATLKCYPIPRHDTVYWYQQGPGQDPQFLISFYEKMQSDKGSIPDRFSAQQFSDYHSELNMSSLELGDSALYFCASSSRLRSSSTDTQYFGPGTRLTVL.

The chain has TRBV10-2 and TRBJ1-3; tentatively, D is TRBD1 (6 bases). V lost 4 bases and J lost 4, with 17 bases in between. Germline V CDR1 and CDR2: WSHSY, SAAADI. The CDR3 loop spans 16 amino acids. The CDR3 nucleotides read TGCGCCAGCAGTGGGGTTACAGGGAAACGAGGAAACACCATATATTTT. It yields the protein CASSGVTGKRGNTIYF.

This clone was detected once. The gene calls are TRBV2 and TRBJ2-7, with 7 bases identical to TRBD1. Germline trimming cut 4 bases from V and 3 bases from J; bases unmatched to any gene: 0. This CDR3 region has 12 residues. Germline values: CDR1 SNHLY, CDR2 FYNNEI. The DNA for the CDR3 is TGTGCCAGCAGTGGGGACAGCTACGAGCAGTACTTC. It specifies CASSGDSYEQYF.

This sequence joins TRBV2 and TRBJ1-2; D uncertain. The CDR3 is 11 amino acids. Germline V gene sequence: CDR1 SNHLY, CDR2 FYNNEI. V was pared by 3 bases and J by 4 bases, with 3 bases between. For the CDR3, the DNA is TGTGCCAGCAGTGATATCTATGGCTACACCTTC. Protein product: CASSDIYGYTF.

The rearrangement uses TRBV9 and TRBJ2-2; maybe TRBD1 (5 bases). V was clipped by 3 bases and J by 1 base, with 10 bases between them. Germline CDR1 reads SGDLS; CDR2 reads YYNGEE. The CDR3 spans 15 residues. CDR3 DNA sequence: TGTGCCAGCAGCGGCGTCGGACAGAACACCGGGGAGCTGTTTTTT. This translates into CASSGVGQNTGELFF.

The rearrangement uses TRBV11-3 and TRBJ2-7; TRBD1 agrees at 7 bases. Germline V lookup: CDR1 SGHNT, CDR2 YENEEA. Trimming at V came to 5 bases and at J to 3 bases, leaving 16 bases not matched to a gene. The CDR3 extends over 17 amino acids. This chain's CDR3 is CASSQTRPRDSHYEQYF. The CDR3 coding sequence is TGTGCCAGCAGCCAAACCCGACCGAGGGACAGCCACTACGAGCAGTACTTC.

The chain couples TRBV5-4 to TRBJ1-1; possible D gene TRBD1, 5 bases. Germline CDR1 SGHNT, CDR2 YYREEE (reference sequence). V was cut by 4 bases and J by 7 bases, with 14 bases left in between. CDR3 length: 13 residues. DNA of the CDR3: TGTGCCAGCAGCCGCGACAGCAACCTTGAAGCTTTCTTT. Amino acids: CASSRDSNLEAFF.